The following is a T cell receptor beta chain sequence with its context. These data originate in a study of blood T cell repertoires in COVID-19. About the study: The United States, Italy and Spain were the sources of the acute and convalescent COVID-19 samples. PBMCs, B-cell-depleted T cells, or T cells were the source of the cDNA or gDNA that made up the material.

Under the authors' procedure: Amplifying reference gene primers gave estimates of nucleated cell counts. Only in-frame clones appear in the TCRdb table, and some are missing; sequencing was by immunoSEQ multiplex PCR. The V and J calls and clone size were taken over from that table, and D and trimming were inferred from the DNA. There are under 300,000 clones in the sample; 80% to 90% occur only once, and less than 8% lies in the top ten. Trimming removed 0 bases at V and 2 bases at J, with 13 bases between. This CDR3 is 16 amino acids long. The germline V gene has CDR1 KGHSH and CDR2 LQKENI. The sample was peripheral blood. The rearrangement joins TRBV18 to TRBJ2-5, with D uncertain. This receptor was taken from a man aged 60-69 years with acute or convalescent COVID-19. Here the CDR3 reads CASSPPRRSSQETQYF. CDR3 in DNA: TGTGCCAGCTCACCACCGAGACGGAGTTCTCAAGAGACCCAGTACTTC. Combining the CDR3 with reference TRBV18 and TRBJ2-5 gives the whole variable domain NAGVMQNPRHLVRRRGQEARLRCSPMKGHSHVYWYRQLPEEGLKFMVYLQKENIIDESGMPKERFSAEFPKEGPSILRIQQVVRGDSAAYFCASSPPRRSSQETQYFGPGTRLLVL.